This T cell receptor beta chain appears in the sequencing data of a study of molecular identifiers for immune sequencing clone quantification. The V end lost 0 bases, the J end lost 6 bases, and 14 bases lay between the germline ends. Germline V gene lookup returns CDR1 MGHRA and CDR2 YSYEKL. CDR3 length: 15 amino acids. TCRdb reprocessed the PCR reads via MiXCR and lists one record per CDR3 protein. The data contain approximately 550,000 distinct CDR3 sequences, roughly 26% of them singletons. The sorting of naive CD8 T cells used the CD8+CD4-CCR7+CD45RA+ phenotype. The chain joins TRBV4-1 to TRBJ1-1, with D possibly matching TRBD1 (5 bases). This receptor was obtained from a human donor in good health. Some libraries in this study had Jurkat cell RNA spiked in. The sample was naive CD8+ T cells from blood, with Jurkat cell RNA spiked in. The subset is: FACS-sorted CD8+CD4-CCR7+CD45RA+ naive T cells. CDR3 DNA: TGCGCCAGCAGCCAAGATTGGGGGATCAACCCTGAAGCTTTCTTT. Protein product: CASSQDWGINPEAFF.